This T cell receptor beta chain was recorded in a study of shared T cell receptors in the human thymus. This CDR3 has 17 amino acids. Sequenced by immunoSEQ multiplex PCR; TCRdb stores in-frame clones only, minus some. The table lists a few hundred thousand clones, 95% of them singletons, with approximately 0.02% in the top ten. The receptor's source is a human donor. Sequencing input: thymocytes. The chain couples TRBV12-1 to TRBJ2-3; the table's TRBD2 call for D was not verified on the DNA. TRBV12-1 is designated a pseudogene. CDR3 coding DNA: TGTGCCAGCAGCAACGGGACTAGCGGTCCTCGGGGGGATACGCAGTATTTT. Its protein product is CASSNGTSGPRGDTQYF.